The rows below give T cell receptor beta chains drawn from one sample of a study of T cell repertoires in cytomegalovirus infection. Using its own MiXCR run on the reads, TCRdb lists one record per CDR3 protein. The table lists fewer than 700,000 distinct CDR3 sequences, around 24% of them singletons. Material for sequencing was CD8+ T cells from PBMCs. These receptors all come from a human donor in good health (CMV status not recorded). Some clones in this sample may be carry-over from other donors' samples. Both conserved end residues are part of each CDR3. The order of the fields is D gene, V gene, J gene, clone size, CDR3 DNA, CDR3 protein. The D gene is left open where the match is weak. Size tells how often a clone was seen (once, few, many) or the class of an expanded clone, and some rows leave it out.

d_call: TRBD1
v_call: TRBV7-8
j_call: TRBJ1-2
clone_size: many
cdr3_nt: TGTGCCAGCAGGCCCGGGACAGGGGATGGCTACACCTTC
cdr3_aa: CASRPGTGDGYTF

d_call: .
v_call: TRBV14
j_call: TRBJ1-4
clone_size: few
cdr3_nt: TGTGCCAGCAGCCAAGATATTGCGGGGGCGACTAATGAAAAACTGTTTTTT
cdr3_aa: CASSQDIAGATNEKLFF

d_call: .
v_call: TRBV20-1
j_call: TRBJ2-1
clone_size: .
cdr3_nt: TGCAGTGCTGCTCATTCAGGTAGCTCCTACAATGAGCAGTTCTTC
cdr3_aa: CSAAHSGSSYNEQFF

d_call: TRBD1
v_call: TRBV7-9
j_call: TRBJ2-2
clone_size: few
cdr3_nt: TGTGCCAGCAGCTCAAGGACAGGGAAAAGTAATCGGGACACCGGGGAGCTGTTTTTT
cdr3_aa: CASSSRTGKSNRDTGELFF

d_call: .
v_call: TRBV5-6
j_call: TRBJ1-4
clone_size: few
cdr3_nt: TGTGCCAGCAGCCTCAAGACAGCCGCAACTAATGAAAAACTGTTTTTT
cdr3_aa: CASSLKTAATNEKLFF

d_call: .
v_call: TRBV6-5
j_call: TRBJ1-1
clone_size: .
cdr3_nt: TGTGCCAGCAGCCCAACCTGGGTGGACACTGAAGCTTTCTTT
cdr3_aa: CASSPTWVDTEAFF

d_call: .
v_call: TRBV6-2/TRBV6-3
j_call: TRBJ2-2
clone_size: many
cdr3_nt: TGTGCCGGATCTGACACCACCGGGGAGCTGTTTTTT
cdr3_aa: CAGSDTTGELFF

d_call: .
v_call: TRBV2
j_call: TRBJ2-3
clone_size: .
cdr3_nt: TGTGCCAGCAGTGAATGTGGAGGGACTCTCAGTGACACAGATACGCAGTATTTT
cdr3_aa: CASSECGGTLSDTDTQYF

d_call: .
v_call: TRBV7-9
j_call: TRBJ2-5
clone_size: .
cdr3_nt: TGTGCCAGCAGCCCCCTGGGGAATGAGACCCAGTACTTC
cdr3_aa: CASSPLGNETQYF

d_call: .
v_call: TRBV19
j_call: TRBJ2-1
clone_size: .
cdr3_nt: TGTGCCAGTAGTAGAGGTGACCCAGCCTTTGACCGGGGGCTGACACAGCTCTACAATGAGCAGTTCTTC
cdr3_aa: CASSRGDPAFDRGLTQLYNEQFF

d_call: .
v_call: TRBV4-1
j_call: TRBJ1-2
clone_size: .
cdr3_nt: TGCGCCAGCGGCCAAGATAGGACCTTCTATGGCTACACCTTC
cdr3_aa: CASGQDRTFYGYTF

d_call: TRBD1
v_call: TRBV10-2
j_call: TRBJ2-1
clone_size: .
cdr3_nt: TGCGCCAGCAGGGATCCGGGACAGGGTGTTAATGAGCAGTTCTTC
cdr3_aa: CASRDPGQGVNEQFF

d_call: TRBD1
v_call: TRBV28
j_call: TRBJ1-5
clone_size: .
cdr3_nt: TGTGCCAGCATTGGGACAGGGGGCTCTCAGCCCCAGCATTTT
cdr3_aa: CASIGTGGSQPQHF

d_call: TRBD2
v_call: TRBV12-3/TRBV12-4
j_call: TRBJ2-1
clone_size: few
cdr3_nt: TGTGCCAGCGTTCCCGGGGGGTCCTCCTACAATGAGCAGTTCTTC
cdr3_aa: CASVPGGSSYNEQFF

d_call: .
v_call: TRBV7-2
j_call: TRBJ2-5
clone_size: many
cdr3_nt: TGTGCCAGCAGCTTGTGGGGGCCCCTTCAAGAGACCCAGTACTTC
cdr3_aa: CASSLWGPLQETQYF

d_call: .
v_call: TRBV5-1
j_call: TRBJ1-2
clone_size: .
cdr3_nt: TGCGCCAGCAGCGCGGATACAGGGAACGGCTACACCTTC
cdr3_aa: CASSADTGNGYTF

d_call: .
v_call: TRBV14
j_call: TRBJ2-4
clone_size: few
cdr3_nt: TGTGCCAGCAGCCAACCCGGGCGGGCCAAAAACATTCAGTACTTC
cdr3_aa: CASSQPGRAKNIQYF

d_call: TRBD1
v_call: TRBV29-1
j_call: TRBJ2-6
clone_size: .
cdr3_nt: TGCAGCGTCATGGACAGGGGGCTTTCAGGGGCCAACGTCCTGACTTTC
cdr3_aa: CSVMDRGLSGANVLTF

d_call: .
v_call: TRBV7-9
j_call: TRBJ2-1
clone_size: many
cdr3_nt: TGTGCCAGCAGCTCTAAAGGTCTAGCCGACAATGAGCAGTTCTTC
cdr3_aa: CASSSKGLADNEQFF

d_call: TRBD1
v_call: TRBV6-5
j_call: TRBJ2-2
clone_size: many
cdr3_nt: TGTGCCAGCAGTTACGGACAGGGAAGAACCGGGGAGCTGTTTTTT
cdr3_aa: CASSYGQGRTGELFF

d_call: .
v_call: TRBV20-1
j_call: TRBJ1-2
clone_size: .
cdr3_nt: TGCAGTGCTACCTACTATGGCTACACCTTC
cdr3_aa: CSATYYGYTF

d_call: .
v_call: TRBV3-1
j_call: TRBJ1-1
clone_size: .
cdr3_nt: TGTGCCAGCAGCCAAGCGGGAGTACTACTTGAAGCTTTCTTT
cdr3_aa: CASSQAGVLLEAFF

d_call: TRBD1
v_call: TRBV2
j_call: TRBJ1-1
clone_size: .
cdr3_nt: TGTGCCAGCATGGGACAGGGAAGGCGAGCTTTCTTT
cdr3_aa: CASMGQGRRAFF

d_call: .
v_call: TRBV28
j_call: TRBJ1-2
clone_size: .
cdr3_nt: TGTGTCAGCAGCCTGACCGGGCAGGGGTACTATGGCTACACCTTC
cdr3_aa: CVSSLTGQGYYGYTF

d_call: .
v_call: TRBV7-9
j_call: TRBJ2-3
clone_size: many
cdr3_nt: TGTGCCAGCAGCTTACTAGCTAGAGATACGCAGTATTTT
cdr3_aa: CASSLLARDTQYF

d_call: .
v_call: TRBV5-5
j_call: TRBJ1-5
clone_size: many
cdr3_nt: TGTGCCAGCAGTTCCGACAGTTTGGATCAGCCCCAGCATTTT
cdr3_aa: CASSSDSLDQPQHF

d_call: .
v_call: TRBV29-1
j_call: TRBJ1-2
clone_size: .
cdr3_nt: TGCAGCGTTCCGGACAGACACTATGGCTACACCTTC
cdr3_aa: CSVPDRHYGYTF

d_call: TRBD1
v_call: TRBV12-5
j_call: TRBJ2-2
clone_size: .
cdr3_nt: TGTGCTAGTGGAAAGGACAGGTTCAAGGGCACCGGGGAGCTGTTTTTT
cdr3_aa: CASGKDRFKGTGELFF